This T cell receptor beta chain was identified in a study of shared clonotypes between healthy human individuals. Study-level results: Despite large depth, sorted-subset datasets appeared incompletely sequenced.

All donors were healthy HIV-negative adults lacking recent acute infections or vaccinations. With 0 bases clipped from V and 0 bases from J, the junction kept 4 bases outside the gene matches. Germline V gene lookup returns CDR1 SGHRS and CDR2 YFSETQ. The CDR3 length is 16 residues. Worth noting for this clone: Its antigen remains unknown. This sample also contains other DNA sequences that code for the same CDR3.

Assay execution took place at the deep level. Genomic DNA belonging to each subset was distributed in equal measure over several immunoSEQ plates. Libraries were prepared by immunoSEQ multiplex PCR; TCRdb keeps only in-frame clonotypes and omits some of them. The data contain 1,400,000 or so clones, approximately 98.5% of them singletons. V and J are TRBV5-1 and TRBJ2-3; 7 bases are a match to TRBD2. The sequence was obtained from a man aged 25 to 40 in good health. The sample consisted of naive CD4+ T cells sorted from blood. Indicated subset: CD45RA+ positively selected. In DNA, the CDR3 is TGCGCCAGCAGCTTGGGGCTAGCGGAAAGCACAGATACGCAGTATTTT. Translated, it gives CASSLGLAESTDTQYF. Full variable domain (outside the CDR3, taken from reference TRBV5-1 and TRBJ2-3): KAGVTQTPRYLIKTRGQQVTLSCSPISGHRSVSWYQQTPGQGLQFLFEYFSETQRNKGNFPGRFSGRQFSNSRSEMNVSTLELGDSALYLCASSLGLAESTDTQYFGPGTRLTVL.